Listed here are 6 T cell receptor beta chains from one sample, sequenced in a study of cytomegalovirus exposure and HLA in healthy donors. The PCR contained 60 Vbeta and 13 Jbeta primers. Profiling relied on immunoSEQ multiplex PCR, and the TCRdb table lists in-frame clones only, not all of them. The repertoire includes more than 95,000 clones, around 10% of them detected once, and 5.8% sits in the top ten. Sequenced material: PBMCs. These receptors were collected from a man aged 40-55 years in good health and CMV-seropositive.

The chain joins TRBV10-3 to TRBJ2-7; D is uncertain. V lost 5 bases, J lost 0 bases, and 14 bases lay in between. This CDR3 spans 15 amino acids. Germline lookup yields CDR1 ENHRY and CDR2 SYGVKD. The CDR3 DNA sequence: TGTGCCATCAGTTCAACCGACAATTACTCCTACGAGCAGTACTTC. It yields the protein CAISSTDNYSYEQYF.

V gene TRBV28 combines with J gene TRBJ2-1; 8 bases are shared with TRBD2. Trimming took 6 bases from V and 9 from J; bases not matched to a gene: 13. The CDR3 is 15 residues long. CDR1 and CDR2 from the germline V gene are MDHEN and SYDVKM. This CDR3 is CASSTHSGKGSEQFF. The CDR3 DNA reads TGTGCCAGCAGCACTCATAGCGGGAAAGGCTCTGAGCAGTTCTTC. The complete variable domain, with remaining parts taken from reference TRBV28 and TRBJ2-1, reads DVKVTQSSRYLVKRTGEKVFLECVQDMDHENMFWYRQDPGLGLRLIYFSYDVKMKEKGDIPEGYSVSREKKERFSLILESASTNQTSMYLCASSTHSGKGSEQFFGPGTRLTVL.

This rearrangement joins TRBV7-9 to TRBJ2-6; D perhaps matches TRBD2 (5 bases). This CDR3 has 16 residues. CDR1 is SEHNR, CDR2 FQNEAQ, per germline (reference sequence). V lost 5 bases to trimming and J lost 2 bases, with 13 bases between them. The CDR3 coding sequence is TGTGCCAGCAGCCCGGGGAGCCTTCCTGGGGCCAACGTCCTGACTTTC. It specifies CASSPGSLPGANVLTF.

This chain uses TRBV14 with TRBJ2-1, with TRBD2 identical over 7 bases. The J segment lost 9 bases and the V segment lost 1 base, leaving 21 bases of the junction unmatched. Germline-derived CDR1 and CDR2 are SGHDN and FVKESK. This CDR3 is built from 19 residues. The CDR3 spells CASSQVGVRPSGRVSEQFF. CDR3 nucleotides: TGTGCCAGCAGCCAAGTTGGTGTCCGGCCTAGCGGTCGGGTCAGTGAGCAGTTCTTC.

V gene TRBV4-1 combines with J gene TRBJ1-2; 7 bases are a match to TRBD1. The CDR3 is 15 amino acids. V shed 3 bases and J 5 bases; nucleotides not matched to a gene: 9. CDR1 MGHRA and CDR2 YSYEKL come from the germline V gene. The CDR3 sequence: CASSQASGQTYGYTF. Here the CDR3 DNA reads TGCGCCAGCAGCCAGGCCTCGGGACAGACATATGGCTACACCTTC.

V gene TRBV29-1 combines with J gene TRBJ2-7; 8 bases map to TRBD2. V lost 5 bases and J lost 2; bases outside the gene matches: 5. This CDR3 spans 13 amino acids. Germline CDR1 and CDR2: SQVTM and ANQGSEA. The CDR3 loop is CSVRLAGTYEQYF. CDR3 nucleotide sequence: TGCAGCGTTCGGCTAGCGGGTACCTACGAGCAGTACTTC.